This TCR beta chain derives from a study of shared clonotypes between healthy human individuals. The CDR3 spans 14 residues. Trimming removed 7 bases from V and 4 bases from J; junction bases left unmatched: 6. Germline values: CDR1 SNHLY, CDR2 FYNNEI. Some clones are missing from TCRdb's copy, which holds only in-frame ones; the method was immunoSEQ multiplex PCR. The data contain around 1.1 million clones, 60% to 80% of them singletons. The V and J genes are TRBV2 and TRBJ2-3; 9 bases are shared with TRBD1. The sample comprised memory CD4+ T cells from PBMCs. This sample's subset: CD45RA-negative fraction. The TCR was taken from a young man in good health. Some clones in this sample may be carry-over from other donors' samples. As DNA, the CDR3 is TGTGCCAGCAAAACAGGGGGCTCCTCAGATACGCAGTATTTT. Its translation: CASKTGGSSDTQYF. The full variable domain, completed using reference TRBV2 and TRBJ2-3, is EPEVTQTPSHQVTQMGQEVILRCVPISNHLYFYWYRQILGQKVEFLVSFYNNEISEKSEIFDDQFSVERPDGSNFTLKIRSTKLEDSAMYFCASKTGGSSDTQYFGPGTRLTVL.